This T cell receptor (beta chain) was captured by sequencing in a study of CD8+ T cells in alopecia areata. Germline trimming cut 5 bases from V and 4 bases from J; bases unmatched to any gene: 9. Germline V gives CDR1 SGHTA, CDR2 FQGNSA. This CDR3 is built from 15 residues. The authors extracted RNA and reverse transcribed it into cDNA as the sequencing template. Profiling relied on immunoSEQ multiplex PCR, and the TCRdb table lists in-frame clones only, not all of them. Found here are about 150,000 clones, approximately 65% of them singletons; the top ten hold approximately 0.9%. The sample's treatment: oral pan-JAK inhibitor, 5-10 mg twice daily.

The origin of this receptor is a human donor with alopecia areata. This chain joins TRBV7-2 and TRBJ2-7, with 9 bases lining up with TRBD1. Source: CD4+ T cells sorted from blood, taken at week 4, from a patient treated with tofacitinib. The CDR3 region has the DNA TGTGCCAGCAGCCAAGGAGGACAGGGGTGGTACGAGCAGTACTTC. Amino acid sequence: CASSQGGQGWYEQYF.